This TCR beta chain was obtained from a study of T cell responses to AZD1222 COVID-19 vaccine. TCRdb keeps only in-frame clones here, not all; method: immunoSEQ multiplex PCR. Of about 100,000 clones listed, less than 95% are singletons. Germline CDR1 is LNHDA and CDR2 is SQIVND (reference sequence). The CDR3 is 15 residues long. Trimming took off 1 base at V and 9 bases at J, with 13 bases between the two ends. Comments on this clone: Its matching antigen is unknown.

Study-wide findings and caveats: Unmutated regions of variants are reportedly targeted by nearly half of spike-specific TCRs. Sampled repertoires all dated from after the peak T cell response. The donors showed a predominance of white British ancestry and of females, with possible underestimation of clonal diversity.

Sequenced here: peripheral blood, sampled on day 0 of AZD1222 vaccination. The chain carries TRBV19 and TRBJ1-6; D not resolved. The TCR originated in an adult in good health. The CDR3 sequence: CASSIAAVLGSPLHF. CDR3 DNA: TGTGCCAGTAGTATAGCTGCAGTGTTGGGTTCACCCCTCCACTTT.